The T cell receptor beta chain under discussion was sequenced for a study of naive and memory T cell subsets. The sample holds many counts of this clonotype. The SP2 primer and nested alpha and beta constant region primers amplified ligated cDNA in four rounds. TCRdb used MiXCR to reprocess the UMI-ligation and nested PCR reads, holding one entry per CDR3 protein. The sample includes approximately 30,000 distinct CDR3 sequences, 4% to 6.5% seen only once; the top ten take 6% to 9.5%. A UMI-containing oligonucleotide was joined by 3' ligation to the TCR cDNA template. Reverse transcription used DNase-treated unsorted total RNA, aiming for about 1 to 1,100 ng. The CDR3 contains 18 residues. V trimming: 6 bases; J trimming: 6 bases; junction bases outside the gene matches: 19.

The V and J genes are TRBV12-3 or TRBV12-4 and TRBJ2-7; the match to TRBD2 covers 11 bases. The clonotype was recovered from an adult in good health. Sequencing was performed on blood. CDR3 in amino acids: CASSHTRRGLAGGVEQYF. The DNA of the CDR3 is TGTGCCAGCAGCCATACCCGAAGGGGGCTAGCGGGAGGAGTCGAGCAGTACTTC.